This section outlines one T cell receptor (beta chain) sequence together with its context. Profiling relied on immunoSEQ multiplex PCR, and the TCRdb table lists in-frame clones only, not all of them. The table has about 140,000 clones, about four fifths seen once. The CDR3 length is 14 residues. V lost 4 bases to trimming and J lost 3 bases; unmatched junction nucleotides: 5. The germline V gene encodes CDR1 SEHNR and CDR2 FQNEAQ (reference sequence). This sample stems from a study of blood T cell repertoires in COVID-19. This chain uses TRBV7-9 with TRBJ1-1; 7 nucleotides line up with TRBD1. Sample: PBMCs or T cells enriched from blood (not recorded which). The origin of this receptor is a woman between 18 and 30 years old who had been exposed to COVID-19. CDR3 amino acids: CASSSTTGYTEAFF. CDR3 nucleotide sequence: TGTGCCAGCAGCTCGACGACAGGGTACACTGAAGCTTTCTTT.